This T cell receptor beta chain was documented in a study of healthy donors' naive CD4 and CD8 T cells. Naive CD4+ cells were sorted as CD4+CD8-CD45RO-CD45RA+; naive CD8+ as CD8+CD4-CD45RA+CD27bright. A linear amplification protocol produced the TCR libraries from around 500 ng of total RNA. TCRdb redid the calling of the reads with MiXCR, one entry per CDR3 protein. The table has about 180,000 distinct CDR3 sequences, 65% to 75% seen once. The CDR3 sequence is 15 residues long. Germline-derived CDR1 and CDR2 are LNHDA and SQIVND (reference sequence). Trimming shortened V by 0 bases and J by 0 bases, and 6 bases separated the two germline ends.

The sequencing input was naive CD4+ and CD8+ T cells sorted from blood, pooled from several donors. The sequence came from a pool of human donors in good health; the sample pools cells from several healthy donors. The chain recombines TRBV19 with TRBJ1-5; no clear D gene. CDR3 nucleotide sequence: TGTGCCAGTAGTATAGAGAGGCTTAGCAATCAGCCCCAGCATTTT. Protein sequence: CASSIERLSNQPQHF.